Given below is one T cell receptor beta chain in context. This sample stems from a study of blood T cell repertoires in COVID-19. Sequenced by immunoSEQ multiplex PCR; TCRdb stores in-frame clones only, minus some. This table has about 60,000 clones, approximately 86% appearing once. The receptor's source is a man in his forties or fifties with acute or convalescent COVID-19. The source material was peripheral blood.

CDR3 in DNA: TGCGCCAGCAGCCGGGTGGGGGGGCCGACAGCTGAAGCTTTCTTT. Its translation: CASSRVGGPTAEAFF. This chain joins TRBV4-1 and TRBJ1-1, with D perhaps TRBD1 (6 bases). Trimming took 4 bases from V and 6 from J, leaving 18 bases between them. This CDR3 contains 15 residues. Germline CDR1 reads MGHRA; CDR2 reads YSYEKL.